The entry that follows covers one T cell receptor beta chain sequence. Original data processing: For nucleated cells, counts were estimated from reference gene primer amplification. The table came from immunoSEQ multiplex PCR; TCRdb's copy has only in-frame clones and leaves some out. V, J and clone size reflect that table, while D and trimming were determined from the DNA. The table has 170,000 or so clones, 90% seen once; the top ten hold approximately 0.5%. The sample originates from a study of blood T cell repertoires in COVID-19. Study at large: The United States, Italy and Spain provided the acute and convalescent COVID-19 samples.

Germline V CDR1 and CDR2: ENHRY, SYGVKD. The V and J ends lost 4 bases and 6 bases respectively, with 10 bases between them. The CDR3 is 12 residues long. The rearrangement uses TRBV10-3 and TRBJ2-7; D is unresolved. This receptor was identified in a man in his forties or fifties with acute or convalescent COVID-19. Source material: peripheral blood. DNA of the CDR3: TGTGCCATCAGTGGGGCGCGTGGCGAGCAGTACTTC. Its protein product is CAISGARGEQYF.